These 22 T cell receptor beta chains came from one sample sequenced in a study of blood T cell repertoires in COVID-19. Generated by immunoSEQ multiplex PCR, the TCRdb table keeps only in-frame clones and is missing some. Counted here are 350,000 to 400,000 clones, around 89% occurring once; the ten biggest clones make up more than 0.95%. Sequencing was carried out using PBMCs or T cells enriched from blood (not recorded which). The receptors shown here come from a woman in her late teens or twenties who had recovered from COVID-19.

The V call is TRBV28, the J call TRBJ2-7, with D unresolved. Germline V lookup: CDR1 MDHEN, CDR2 SYDVKM. CDR3 length: 12 amino acids. The V gene lost 6 bases and the J gene lost 9 bases, with 15 bases spanning the gap. CDR3 sequence: CASSREIGGQYF. CDR3 coding DNA: TGTGCCAGCAGCCGTGAGATTGGCGGGCAGTACTTC.

This chain connects TRBV30 to TRBJ1-1; the match to TRBD1 covers 7 bases. Per the germline V gene, CDR1 is GTSNPN and CDR2 is SVGIG (reference sequence). The CDR3 has 14 residues. Trimming cost V 2 bases and J 10 bases; bases outside gene matches: 13. The CDR3 spells CAWSSSGTAAGAFF. The DNA for the CDR3 is TGTGCCTGGAGTAGTTCCGGGACAGCGGCTGGAGCTTTCTTT.

The chain joins TRBV27 to TRBJ2-5; TRBD2 is a possible D gene (5 bases). V lost 3 bases to trimming and J lost 1 base, with 6 bases between them. The germline CDR1 and CDR2 sequences are MNHEY and SMNVEV (reference sequence). The CDR3 has 13 residues. This CDR3 reads CASSFGLQETQYF. CDR3 coding DNA: TGTGCCAGCAGTTTTGGACTCCAAGAGACCCAGTACTTC.

The chain is built from TRBV6-6 and TRBJ2-3; 16 nucleotides align to TRBD2. Germline V lookup: CDR1 MNHNY, CDR2 SVGAGI (reference sequence). V lost 5 bases, J lost 0 bases, and 5 bases stayed unmatched. This CDR3 region has 18 residues. The CDR3 here is CASSPGTSGGVSTDTQYF. CDR3 nucleotide sequence: TGTGCCAGCAGTCCCGGGACTAGCGGGGGGGTTAGCACAGATACGCAGTATTTT.

The CDR3 reads CASNKQGTQETQYF. The CDR3 coding sequence is TGTGCCAGCAATAAACAGGGGACCCAAGAGACCCAGTACTTC. J is TRBJ2-5 and V is TRBV27, with 7 bases identical to TRBD1. CDR1 MNHEY and CDR2 SMNVEV come from the germline V gene (reference sequence). V lost 7 bases and J lost 1; bases outside the gene matches: 6. CDR3 length: 14 residues.

The genes are TRBV3-1 (or the pseudogene TRBV3-2) and TRBJ1-6; D might be TRBD1 (6 bases). The V end was cut by 4 bases, the J end by 3 bases, with 13 bases between. This CDR3 contains 16 residues. Germline CDR1 LGHDT, CDR2 YNNKEL (reference sequence). The CDR3 spells CASSRLDSSYNSPLHF. In nucleotides, the CDR3 is TGTGCCAGCAGCCGATTGGACAGTAGCTATAATTCACCCCTCCACTTT.

The rearrangement uses TRBV18 and TRBJ2-7; TRBD2 is a possible D gene (7 bases). Trimming cost V 2 bases and J 1 base, with 12 bases left between them. In germline, CDR1 is KGHSH, CDR2 LQKENI. CDR3 length: 15 amino acids. CDR3 DNA: TGTGCCAGCTCACCAGGCGGGGGCGTATCCTACGAGCAGTACTTC. It translates to CASSPGGGVSYEQYF.

This sequence joins TRBV19 and TRBJ1-2, with 11 bases that match TRBD1. CDR1 and CDR2 (germline): LNHDA, SQIVND (reference sequence). This CDR3 has 15 amino acids. V shed 5 bases and J 8 bases; nucleotides not matched to a gene: 10. This CDR3 is CASSGGRDRGKGYTF. CDR3 coding DNA: TGTGCCAGTAGTGGCGGCCGGGACAGGGGGAAAGGCTACACCTTC.

This clone was observed a few times. This sequence joins TRBV25-1 and TRBJ1-1; unclear D gene. CDR1 and CDR2 from the germline V gene are MGHDK and SYGVNS. The CDR3 sequence is 13 residues long. V was trimmed by 1 base and J by 6 bases, leaving 9 bases between them. CDR3 protein: CASSELRVAEAFF. The CDR3 nucleotides read TGTGCCAGCAGTGAATTACGAGTAGCTGAAGCTTTCTTT.

The gene calls are TRBV7-8 and TRBJ1-1, with D unclear. Between the trimmed V and J ends, which lost 2 bases and 0 bases, there was a span of 7 bases. Germline assignment: CDR1 SGHVS and CDR2 FQNEAQ. The CDR3 sequence is 14 residues long. Written as DNA, the CDR3 is TGTGCCAGCAGCTTAAATTCGGTGAACACTGAAGCTTTCTTT. As protein: CASSLNSVNTEAFF.

This clone was seen just once. The chain couples TRBV9 to TRBJ1-4; TRBD1 might be the D (5 bases). V was pared by 4 bases and J by 0 bases, with 13 bases between. Germline V gives CDR1 SGDLS, CDR2 YYNGEE. There are 16 residues in the CDR3. The CDR3 sequence: CASSPRGDATNEKLFF. The CDR3 DNA reads as TGTGCCAGCAGCCCCCGGGGGGATGCAACTAATGAAAAACTGTTTTTT.

V gene TRBV6-1 combines with J gene TRBJ2-3; 9 bases fit TRBD2. The germline V gene has CDR1 MNHNS and CDR2 SASEGT. V was clipped by 4 bases and J by 3 bases; unmatched bases: 8. The CDR3 extends over 16 amino acids. CDR3 bases: TGTGCCAGCAGTGCGGGACTAGCTTTTAGGACAGATACGCAGTATTTT. Translating it yields CASSAGLAFRTDTQYF.

J is TRBJ2-1 and V is TRBV4-1, with 11 nucleotides matching TRBD1. CDR3 length: 16 amino acids. After removal of 0 bases from V and 10 bases from J, the junction contained 8 bases not matched to a gene. The germline V gene encodes CDR1 MGHRA and CDR2 YSYEKL. The CDR3 is CASSQEKGQGAGEQFF. CDR3 nucleotides: TGCGCCAGCAGCCAAGAAAAAGGACAGGGGGCGGGAGAGCAGTTCTTC.

The chain employs TRBV5-6 and TRBJ2-7, with 10 bases lining up with TRBD1. Trimming removed 4 bases from V and 3 bases from J; junction bases left unmatched: 7. Germline values: CDR1 SGHDT, CDR2 YYEEEE. The CDR3 sequence is 15 residues long. The CDR3 bases are TGTGCCAGCAGCCCTCGGGACAGGGGTATCTACGAGCAGTACTTC. Protein: CASSPRDRGIYEQYF.

V and J are TRBV23-1 and TRBJ2-3, with D possibly being TRBD1 (5 bases). TRBV23-1 is an ORF, with its function uncertain. CDR3 length: 14 amino acids. Trimming removed 3 bases from V and 5 bases from J, with 12 bases in between. The CDR3 DNA sequence: TGCGCCAGCAGTCAGGCAGGGATGGAAGATACGCAGTATTTT. This gives the protein CASSQAGMEDTQYF.

The CDR3 DNA reads TGTGCCTGGAGTCGACTAGTGGGCTACGAGCAGTACTTC. Amino acid sequence: CAWSRLVGYEQYF. The chain joins TRBV30 to TRBJ2-7; D possibly corresponds to TRBD2 (6 bases). In germline, CDR1 is GTSNPN, CDR2 SVGIG (reference sequence). Trimming pared 2 bases from V and 3 bases from J, leaving 11 bases between. The CDR3 sequence is 13 residues long.

This clone was detected once. The chain joins TRBV7-9 to TRBJ1-2, with D tentatively TRBD1 (5 bases). Germline CDR1 is SEHNR and CDR2 is FQNEAQ (reference sequence). V was cut by 8 bases and J by 4 bases, with 14 bases left in between. CDR3 length: 13 residues. The CDR3 nucleotides are TGTGCCAGCGGGCAGGGTAATCGCTATGGCTACACCTTC. Translating it yields CASGQGNRYGYTF. The variable domain in full, completed from reference TRBV7-9 and TRBJ1-2, reads DTGVSQNPRHKITKRGQNVTFRCDPISEHNRLYWYRQTLGQGPEFLTYFQNEAQLEKSRLLSDRFSAERPKGSFSTLEIQRTEQGDSAMYLCASGQGNRYGYTFGSGTRLTVV.

The chain has TRBV10-3 and TRBJ1-5, with 8 bases that match TRBD1. Trimming removed 6 bases from V and 1 base from J; junction bases left unmatched: 5. The CDR3 runs 15 residues. CDR1 is ENHRY and CDR2 is SYGVKD in the germline V gene. In nucleotides, the CDR3 is TGTGCCATCAGCCTCTGGACAGGGAGCAATCAGCCCCAGCATTTT. Its translation: CAISLWTGSNQPQHF.

This chain joins TRBV5-1 and TRBJ1-1; the match to TRBD1 covers 7 bases. This CDR3 region has 13 residues. CDR1 SGHRS and CDR2 YFSETQ come from the germline V gene. The J segment lost 3 bases and the V segment lost 2 bases, leaving 1 base of the junction unmatched. CDR3 bases: TGCGCCAGCAGCTTCCAGGGGGACACTGAAGCTTTCTTT. It codes for CASSFQGDTEAFF.

This rearrangement joins TRBV5-1 to TRBJ2-3; D perhaps matches TRBD1 (7 bases). The germline gives CDR1 SGHRS, CDR2 YFSETQ. V was pared by 4 bases and J by 0 bases, with 15 bases between. The CDR3 is 16 amino acids. The DNA of the CDR3 is TGCGCCAGCAGCGGAGGGACAGCCCCTAGCACAGATACGCAGTATTTT. As protein: CASSGGTAPSTDTQYF. Complete variable domain (other parts from reference TRBV5-1 and TRBJ2-3): KAGVTQTPRYLIKTRGQQVTLSCSPISGHRSVSWYQQTPGQGLQFLFEYFSETQRNKGNFPGRFSGRQFSNSRSEMNVSTLELGDSALYLCASSGGTAPSTDTQYFGPGTRLTVL.

The chain has TRBV6-6 and TRBJ2-5, with TRBD1 identical over 7 bases. Trimming at V came to 5 bases and at J to 5 bases, leaving 8 bases not matched to a gene. Germline assignment: CDR1 MNHNY and CDR2 SVGAGI (reference sequence). CDR3 length: 14 amino acids. CDR3 sequence reads: CASSPQGSRETQYF. The CDR3 nucleotides are TGTGCCAGCAGTCCACAGGGGTCCCGGGAGACCCAGTACTTC.

This clone showed up just a few times. V is TRBV4-1 and J is TRBJ1-5; no clear D. This CDR3 has 13 residues. V lost 4 bases and J lost 5, with 9 bases in between. CDR1 is MGHRA and CDR2 is YSYEKL in the germline V gene. The CDR3 spells CASSLEEYQPQHF. In nucleotides, the CDR3 is TGCGCCAGCAGCCTAGAAGAGTATCAGCCCCAGCATTTT.